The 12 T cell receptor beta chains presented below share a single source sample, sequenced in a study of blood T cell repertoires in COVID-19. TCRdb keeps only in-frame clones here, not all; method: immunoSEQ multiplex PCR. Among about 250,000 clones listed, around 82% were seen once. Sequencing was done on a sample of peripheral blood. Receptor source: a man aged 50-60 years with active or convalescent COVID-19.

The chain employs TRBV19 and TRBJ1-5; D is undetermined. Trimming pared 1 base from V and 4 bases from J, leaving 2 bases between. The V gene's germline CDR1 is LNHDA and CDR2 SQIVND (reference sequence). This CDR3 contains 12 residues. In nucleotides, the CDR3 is TGTGCCAGTAGTATAGCGAATCAGCCCCAGCATTTT. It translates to CASSIANQPQHF.

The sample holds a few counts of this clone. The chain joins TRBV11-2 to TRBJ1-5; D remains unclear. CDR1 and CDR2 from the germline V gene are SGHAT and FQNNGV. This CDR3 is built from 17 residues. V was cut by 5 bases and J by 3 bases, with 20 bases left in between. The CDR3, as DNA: TGTGCCAGCAGCAAAGCGGTCGGGTCAGGCCTCAATCAGCCCCAGCATTTT. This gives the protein CASSKAVGSGLNQPQHF.

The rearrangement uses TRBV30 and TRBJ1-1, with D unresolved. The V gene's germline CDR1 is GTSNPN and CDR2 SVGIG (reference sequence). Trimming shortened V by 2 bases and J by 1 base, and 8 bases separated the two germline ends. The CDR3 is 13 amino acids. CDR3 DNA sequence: TGTGCCTGGAGTCCGGGAGCGAACACTGAAGCTTTCTTT. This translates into CAWSPGANTEAFF.

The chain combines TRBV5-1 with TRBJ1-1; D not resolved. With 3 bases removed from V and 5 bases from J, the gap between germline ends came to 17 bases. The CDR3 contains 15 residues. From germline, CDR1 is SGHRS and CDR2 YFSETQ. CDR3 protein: CASSSEALGVTEAFF. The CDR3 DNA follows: TGCGCCAGCAGCTCGGAGGCCCTAGGTGTGACTGAAGCTTTCTTT.

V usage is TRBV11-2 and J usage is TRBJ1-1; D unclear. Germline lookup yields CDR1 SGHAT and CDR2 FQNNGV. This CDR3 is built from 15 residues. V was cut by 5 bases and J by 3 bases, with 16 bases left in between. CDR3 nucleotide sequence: TGTGCCAGCAGCCGATGGGAGATAAGGTACACTGAAGCTTTCTTT. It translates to CASSRWEIRYTEAFF. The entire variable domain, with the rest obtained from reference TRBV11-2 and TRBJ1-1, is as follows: EAGVAQSPRYKIIEKRQSVAFWCNPISGHATLYWYQQILGQGPKLLIQFQNNGVVDDSQLPKDRFSAERLKGVDSTLKIQPAKLEDSAVYLCASSRWEIRYTEAFFGQGTRLTVV.

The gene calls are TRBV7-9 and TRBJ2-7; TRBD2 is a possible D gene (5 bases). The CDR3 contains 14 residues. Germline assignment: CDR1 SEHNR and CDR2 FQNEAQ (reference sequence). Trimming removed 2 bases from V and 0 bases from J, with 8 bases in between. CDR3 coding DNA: TGTGCCAGCAGCTTAAGCGGCCTCTCCTACGAGCAGTACTTC. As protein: CASSLSGLSYEQYF. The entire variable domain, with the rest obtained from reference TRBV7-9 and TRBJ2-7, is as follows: DTGVSQNPRHKITKRGQNVTFRCDPISEHNRLYWYRQTLGQGPEFLTYFQNEAQLEKSRLLSDRFSAERPKGSFSTLEIQRTEQGDSAMYLCASSLSGLSYEQYFGPGTRLTVT.

For the CDR3, the DNA is TGTGCCACCAGCCCCGGGACATCCTACTACAATGAGCAGTTCTTC. Its translation: CATSPGTSYYNEQFF. The J gene is TRBJ2-1, the V gene TRBV15; a weak D match, TRBD1 (6 bases). CDR3 length equals 15 residues. With 5 bases removed from V and 3 bases from J, the gap between germline ends came to 14 bases. CDR1 and CDR2 (germline): LNHNV, YYDKDF (reference sequence).

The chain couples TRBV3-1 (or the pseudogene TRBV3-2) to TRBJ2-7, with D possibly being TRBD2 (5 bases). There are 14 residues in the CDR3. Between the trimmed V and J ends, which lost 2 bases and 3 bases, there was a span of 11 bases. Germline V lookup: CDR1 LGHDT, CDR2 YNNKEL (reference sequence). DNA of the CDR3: TGTGCCAGCAGCCAACAACTAGTTTACTACGAGCAGTACTTC. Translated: CASSQQLVYYEQYF.

The chain's CDR3 is CASSPGNIWAEAFF. The CDR3 DNA is TGTGCCAGCAGCCCGGGAAACATCTGGGCTGAAGCTTTCTTT. The chain links TRBV7-9 to TRBJ1-1; D uncertain. The CDR3 is 14 residues long. The ends were cut back, 5 bases at V and 6 bases at J, with 16 bases in the middle. The germline CDR1 and CDR2 sequences are SEHNR and FQNEAQ (reference sequence). Drawing the rest from reference TRBV7-9 and TRBJ1-1, the complete variable domain is DTGVSQNPRHKITKRGQNVTFRCDPISEHNRLYWYRQTLGQGPEFLTYFQNEAQLEKSRLLSDRFSAERPKGSFSTLEIQRTEQGDSAMYLCASSPGNIWAEAFFGQGTRLTVV.

In DNA, the CDR3 is TGCGCCAGCAGCTTGGCGGGGGAAGCTAACTATGGCTACACCTTC. Translated, it gives CASSLAGEANYGYTF. The chain couples TRBV5-1 to TRBJ1-2, with D possibly matching TRBD1 (5 bases). V was shortened by 0 bases and J by 0 bases, with 9 bases between the two germline ends. Germline loops: CDR1 SGHRS, CDR2 YFSETQ. There are 15 residues in the CDR3. The whole variable domain, remainder taken from reference TRBV5-1 and TRBJ1-2, is KAGVTQTPRYLIKTRGQQVTLSCSPISGHRSVSWYQQTPGQGLQFLFEYFSETQRNKGNFPGRFSGRQFSNSRSEMNVSTLELGDSALYLCASSLAGEANYGYTFGSGTRLTVV.

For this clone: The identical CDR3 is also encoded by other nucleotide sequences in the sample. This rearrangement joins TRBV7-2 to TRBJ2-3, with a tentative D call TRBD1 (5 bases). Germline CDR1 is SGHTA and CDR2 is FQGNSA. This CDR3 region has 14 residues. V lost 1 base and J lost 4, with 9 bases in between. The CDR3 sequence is CASSLDRGADTQYF. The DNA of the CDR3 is TGTGCCAGCAGCTTAGATAGGGGTGCAGATACGCAGTATTTT.

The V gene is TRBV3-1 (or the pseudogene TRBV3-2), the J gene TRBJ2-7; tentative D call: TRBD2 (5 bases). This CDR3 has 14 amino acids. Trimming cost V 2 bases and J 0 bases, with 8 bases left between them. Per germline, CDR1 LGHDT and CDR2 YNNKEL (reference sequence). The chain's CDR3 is CASSQTSGSYEQYF. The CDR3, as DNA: TGTGCCAGCAGCCAAACCAGCGGCTCCTACGAGCAGTACTTC.